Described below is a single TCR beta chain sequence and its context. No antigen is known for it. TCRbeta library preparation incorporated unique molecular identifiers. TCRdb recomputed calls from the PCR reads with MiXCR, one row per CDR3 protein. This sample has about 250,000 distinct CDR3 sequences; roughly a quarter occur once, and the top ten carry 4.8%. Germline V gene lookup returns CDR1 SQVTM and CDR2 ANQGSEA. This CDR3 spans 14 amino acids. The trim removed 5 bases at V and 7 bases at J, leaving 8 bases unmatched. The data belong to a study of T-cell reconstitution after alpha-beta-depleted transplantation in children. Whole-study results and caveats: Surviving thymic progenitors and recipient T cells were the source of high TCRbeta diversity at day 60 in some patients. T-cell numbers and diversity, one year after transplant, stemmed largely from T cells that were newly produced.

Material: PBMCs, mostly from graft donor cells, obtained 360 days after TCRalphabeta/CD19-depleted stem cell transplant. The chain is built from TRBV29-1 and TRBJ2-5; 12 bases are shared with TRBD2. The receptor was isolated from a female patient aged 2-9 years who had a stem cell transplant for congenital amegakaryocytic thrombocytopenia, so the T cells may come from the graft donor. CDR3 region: CSVSGLAGSGTQYF. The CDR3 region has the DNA TGCAGCGTTTCGGGACTAGCGGGTTCGGGGACCCAGTACTTC.